Below are 20 T cell receptor beta chains sequenced from a single sample in a study of cytotoxic CD8 clonotypes in ibrutinib-treated CLL. Generated by immunoSEQ multiplex PCR, the TCRdb table keeps only in-frame clones and is missing some. Of around 16,000 clones in the sample, approximately 67% were seen once. The sample consisted of PBMCs, taken before ibrutinib treatment. Every receptor here comes from a human donor with chronic lymphocytic leukemia.

This clone was recorded a few times. The V gene is TRBV19, the J gene TRBJ1-5, with D possibly being TRBD1 (5 bases). The CDR3 runs to 15 residues. CDR1 and CDR2 (germline): LNHDA, SQIVND (reference sequence). V lost 5 bases and J lost 5, with 16 bases in between. The DNA for the CDR3 is TGTGCCAGTAGTTACGGGCAGGGAAACGATCAGCCCCAGCATTTT. Translated, it gives CASSYGQGNDQPQHF.

The chain carries TRBV6-6 and TRBJ2-4; D possibly uses TRBD1 or TRBD2 (6 bases each). The length of the CDR3 is 16 residues. Trimming shortened V by 5 bases and J by 2 bases, and 16 bases separated the two germline ends. Per germline, CDR1 MNHNY and CDR2 SVGAGI (reference sequence). The DNA for the CDR3 is TGTGCCAGCAGTCTGGGGGGCCCGGGAACCAAAAACATTCAGTACTTC. As protein: CASSLGGPGTKNIQYF.

The sample holds a few counts of this clone. The chain employs TRBV5-1 and TRBJ1-5; D is ambiguous. The CDR3 runs to 15 residues. Germline assignment: CDR1 SGHRS and CDR2 YFSETQ. Trimming left V 0 bases short and J 2 bases short, with 9 bases between. The CDR3 here is CASSLEGMGNQPQHF. CDR3 bases: TGCGCCAGCAGCTTGGAAGGGATGGGCAATCAGCCCCAGCATTTT.

The genes are TRBV2 and TRBJ1-1, with D possibly TRBD1 on 5 matching bases. The germline CDR1 and CDR2 sequences are SNHLY and FYNNEI. V lost 5 bases, J lost 8 bases, and 12 bases lay in between. CDR3 length equals 12 residues. The CDR3 DNA follows: TGTGCCAGCAGTCGGGACGGAGAAGAAGCTTTCTTT. Its protein product is CASSRDGEEAFF.

V is TRBV11-3 and J is TRBJ2-1, with D unresolved. The CDR3 loop spans 13 amino acids. V was cut by 3 bases and J by 4 bases, with 7 bases left in between. CDR1 and CDR2 (germline): SGHNT, YENEEA. The CDR3: CASSLPVYNEQFF. In nucleotides, the CDR3 is TGTGCCAGCAGCTTGCCCGTTTACAATGAGCAGTTCTTC.

The chain uses TRBV7-8 and TRBJ1-2; TRBD1 matches at 12 bases. V gave up 5 bases and J gave up 6 bases; unmatched junction bases: 4. Germline assignment: CDR1 SGHVS and CDR2 FQNEAQ. There are 14 residues in the CDR3. DNA for the CDR3: TGTGCCAGCAGCAAGGGACAGGGGGCGGATGGCTACACCTTC. Amino acids: CASSKGQGADGYTF.

This clone was observed once. V gene TRBV5-1 combines with J gene TRBJ2-7; 9 bases agree with TRBD2. V dropped 4 bases and J dropped 5; count of bases not matched to a gene: 16. Germline V lookup: CDR1 SGHRS, CDR2 YFSETQ. CDR3 length: 17 amino acids. DNA of the CDR3: TGCGCCAGCAGCCCCGCGCCGCAAAGGAGCGGGGGGAACGAGCAGTACTTC. Residues: CASSPAPQRSGGNEQYF.

The rearrangement joins TRBV6-5 to TRBJ1-5, with D maybe TRBD1 (5 bases). The CDR3 contains 14 residues. Germline V gives CDR1 MNHEY, CDR2 SVGAGI. Deletions cut 6 bases from V and 4 bases from J, with 13 bases between. The chain's CDR3 is CASRSGTPNQPQHF. In DNA, the CDR3 is TGTGCCAGCAGATCCGGGACCCCGAATCAGCCCCAGCATTTT.

This clone was counted only a few times. This chain links TRBV7-2 with TRBJ2-3; D call uncertain. The CDR3 sequence is 15 residues long. The germline V gene encodes CDR1 SGHTA and CDR2 FQGNSA. Deletions cut 1 base from V and 2 bases from J, with 10 bases between. The CDR3 DNA follows: TGTGCCAGCAGCTTAGGGAACCCTCTCACAGATACGCAGTATTTT. Translated, it gives CASSLGNPLTDTQYF.

This chain uses TRBV2 with TRBJ2-7; D call uncertain. The V and J ends lost 4 bases and 3 bases respectively, with 1 base between them. The CDR3 consists of 10 residues. The germline CDR1 and CDR2 sequences are SNHLY and FYNNEI. The CDR3 is CASSVYEQYF. In DNA, the CDR3 is TGTGCCAGCAGTGTCTACGAGCAGTACTTC.

This rearrangement joins TRBV5-1 to TRBJ2-3; the D is unclear. The germline V gene encodes CDR1 SGHRS and CDR2 YFSETQ. V lost 3 bases, J lost 2 bases, and 13 bases lay in between. This CDR3 is built from 15 residues. CDR3 in DNA: TGCGCCAGCAGCTCCGCGACACGTCCCACAGATACGCAGTATTTT. This encodes CASSSATRPTDTQYF.

The chain combines TRBV27 with TRBJ2-7, with 9 nucleotides matching TRBD1. The CDR3 runs to 14 residues. The junction had 8 bases not matched to a gene; V was cut back by 4 bases and J by 7 bases. Germline lookup yields CDR1 MNHEY and CDR2 SMNVEV (reference sequence). Here the CDR3 DNA reads TGTGCCAGCAGTTCGGGGGACAGGGTCGGGGAGCAGTACTTC. Amino acid sequence: CASSSGDRVGEQYF.

The gene calls are TRBV2 and TRBJ2-5; 8 bases align to TRBD1. The CDR3 length is 14 residues. CDR1 and CDR2 (germline): SNHLY, FYNNEI. Trimming took 6 bases from V and 2 from J; bases not matched to a gene: 5. The CDR3 bases are TGTGCCAGCAGGGACACAGGGGGACAAGAGACCCAGTACTTC. Translated, it gives CASRDTGGQETQYF.

CDR3 bases: TGTGCCAGCACCCCGACAGGGGATAGCTACGAGCAGTACTTC. This gives the protein CASTPTGDSYEQYF. This chain uses TRBV5-6 with TRBJ2-7, with TRBD1 matching 8 bases. With 6 bases clipped from V and 3 bases from J, the junction kept 8 bases outside the gene matches. This CDR3 has 14 amino acids. Per germline, CDR1 SGHDT and CDR2 YYEEEE.

The V gene is TRBV18, the J gene TRBJ2-1; 9 bases map to TRBD1. V gave up 4 bases and J gave up 8 bases; unmatched junction bases: 6. The CDR3 is 14 amino acids. Germline values: CDR1 KGHSH, CDR2 LQKENI. The CDR3 sequence: CASSRGQGGDEQFF. CDR3 DNA sequence: TGTGCCAGCTCACGGGGACAGGGAGGGGATGAGCAGTTCTTC.

Note on this clone: This CDR3 is also generated by other DNA sequences in the sample. The J gene is TRBJ2-1, the V gene TRBV9; 8 nucleotides agree with TRBD2. This CDR3 spans 15 amino acids. V lost 3 bases and J lost 0; bases outside the gene matches: 2. Germline assignment: CDR1 SGDLS and CDR2 YYNGEE. CDR3 region: CASSAGGNSYNEQFF. As DNA, the CDR3 is TGTGCCAGCAGCGCGGGGGGGAACTCCTACAATGAGCAGTTCTTC.

J is TRBJ2-5 and V is TRBV7-2; TRBD1 matches 7 bases. Trimming took 5 bases from V and 5 from J; bases not matched to a gene: 5. Per the germline V gene, CDR1 is SGHTA and CDR2 is FQGNSA. The CDR3 covers 13 residues. This CDR3 reads CASSRQGGETQYF. The CDR3 DNA reads as TGTGCCAGCAGCCGACAGGGCGGGGAGACCCAGTACTTC.

V gene TRBV19 combines with J gene TRBJ1-4; D gene ambiguous. Germline V gives CDR1 LNHDA, CDR2 SQIVND (reference sequence). The length of the CDR3 is 14 residues. Trimming left V 2 bases short and J 3 bases short, with 7 bases between. The CDR3 loop reads CASSIKVANEKLFF. The DNA of the CDR3 is TGTGCCAGTAGTATAAAGGTAGCTAATGAAAAACTGTTTTTT.

V and J are TRBV7-8 and TRBJ2-7; D not certain. CDR1 and CDR2 from the germline V gene are SGHVS and FQNEAQ. The ends were cut back, 1 base at V and 4 bases at J, with 8 bases in the middle. CDR3 length: 13 amino acids. Here the CDR3 DNA reads TGTGCCAGCAGCTTAGGTGGACGATACGAGCAGTACTTC. Its protein product is CASSLGGRYEQYF.

This clone was picked up one time. V is TRBV6-5 and J is TRBJ2-5, with TRBD1 as a possible D gene (6 bases). V lost 8 bases and J 5 bases, leaving 15 bases between the germline ends. CDR1 is MNHEY and CDR2 is SVGAGI in the germline V gene. This CDR3 is built from 13 residues. CDR3 bases: TGTGCCAGCGGAGGAAGGGGGTGGGAGACCCAGTACTTC. Its protein product is CASGGRGWETQYF.